A selection of T cell receptor beta chains follows, all from one sample in a study of molecular identifiers for immune sequencing clone quantification. In TCRdb, the PCR reads were re-called with MiXCR into one record per CDR3 protein. The sample lists about 500,000 distinct CDR3 sequences; about a fifth were seen once. The sample was naive CD8+ T cells from blood, with Jurkat cell RNA spiked in. Source of these receptors: a human donor in good health. Some libraries in this study had Jurkat cell RNA spiked in. The CDR3 runs from the conserved cysteine through the conserved F or W. The order of the fields is clone size, J gene, V gene, CDR3 protein. A row's size may be missing; if present it is once, few, many or a size class.

abundance: many
j_gene: TRBJ1-4
v_gene: TRBV4-3
CDR3aa: CASSHSFPDRGRKLFF

abundance: many
j_gene: TRBJ2-1
v_gene: TRBV11-2
CDR3aa: CASSSRLAEEQFF

abundance: -
j_gene: TRBJ2-3
v_gene: TRBV28
CDR3aa: CASSPWTIFFTDTQYF

abundance: -
j_gene: TRBJ2-3
v_gene: TRBV9
CDR3aa: CASSAGQTGDTQYF

abundance: many
j_gene: TRBJ2-7
v_gene: TRBV14
CDR3aa: CASKGYVGEQYF

abundance: -
j_gene: TRBJ2-7
v_gene: TRBV7-9
CDR3aa: CASAFSGTYEQYF

abundance: -
j_gene: TRBJ1-1
v_gene: TRBV4-1
CDR3aa: CASSQVLGSNTEAFF

abundance: many
j_gene: TRBJ2-7
v_gene: TRBV5-1
CDR3aa: CASSLASRTGQFEQYF

abundance: many
j_gene: TRBJ2-2
v_gene: TRBV5-1
CDR3aa: CASTWVSANTGELFF

abundance: -
j_gene: TRBJ2-1
v_gene: TRBV28
CDR3aa: CASSWQCSYNEQFF

abundance: -
j_gene: TRBJ2-2
v_gene: TRBV20-1
CDR3aa: CSARDPQGAFGELFF

abundance: -
j_gene: TRBJ2-3
v_gene: TRBV13
CDR3aa: CASSPARTSGSTDTQYF

abundance: few
j_gene: TRBJ1-1
v_gene: TRBV19
CDR3aa: CANSGTGATEAFF

abundance: many
j_gene: TRBJ2-3
v_gene: TRBV7-9
CDR3aa: CASSLALADPDTQYF

abundance: -
j_gene: TRBJ2-3
v_gene: TRBV9
CDR3aa: CASGDGTLFASTDTQYF

abundance: many
j_gene: TRBJ2-3
v_gene: TRBV4-3
CDR3aa: CASSQDPQGVADTQYF

abundance: -
j_gene: TRBJ1-2
v_gene: TRBV7-6
CDR3aa: CASSLVTTGTQTF

abundance: many
j_gene: TRBJ2-3
v_gene: TRBV30
CDR3aa: CAWWRHPGQTTDTQYF

abundance: -
j_gene: TRBJ1-5
v_gene: TRBV6-2/TRBV6-3
CDR3aa: CASSYSGGNQPQHF

abundance: -
j_gene: TRBJ1-1
v_gene: TRBV11-2
CDR3aa: CASSLVGTGGLGTEAFF

abundance: few
j_gene: TRBJ2-7
v_gene: TRBV6-1
CDR3aa: CASRTRDHYEQYF

abundance: many
j_gene: TRBJ2-5
v_gene: TRBV30
CDR3aa: CAWSIAPAGETQYF

abundance: -
j_gene: TRBJ1-1
v_gene: TRBV2
CDR3aa: CASIGEDTEAFF

abundance: -
j_gene: TRBJ1-1
v_gene: TRBV30
CDR3aa: CAWSYRDNAFF

abundance: -
j_gene: TRBJ2-1
v_gene: TRBV4-3
CDR3aa: CASSQDRDRGYNEQFF

abundance: -
j_gene: TRBJ2-4
v_gene: TRBV12-3/TRBV12-4
CDR3aa: CASRDTLAKNIQYF

abundance: -
j_gene: TRBJ2-2
v_gene: TRBV7-6
CDR3aa: CASSPLWRADTGELFF

abundance: -
j_gene: TRBJ1-5
v_gene: TRBV19
CDR3aa: CASLAGTASNQPQHF

abundance: many
j_gene: TRBJ2-6
v_gene: TRBV27
CDR3aa: CASSFIPRTGQGANVLTF

abundance: few
j_gene: TRBJ2-5
v_gene: TRBV30
CDR3aa: CAWDAGTGGWETQYF

abundance: few
j_gene: TRBJ2-2
v_gene: TRBV30
CDR3aa: CAWRTGANTGELFF

abundance: -
j_gene: TRBJ1-6
v_gene: TRBV7-3
CDR3aa: CASSLYPGGSNSPLHF

abundance: -
j_gene: TRBJ2-1
v_gene: TRBV6-2/TRBV6-3
CDR3aa: CASTSQGPDEQFF

abundance: many
j_gene: TRBJ1-5
v_gene: TRBV6-2/TRBV6-3
CDR3aa: CASSLSGLQPQHF

abundance: -
j_gene: TRBJ2-7
v_gene: TRBV6-2/TRBV6-3
CDR3aa: CASSPESYEQCF

abundance: few
j_gene: TRBJ2-5
v_gene: TRBV4-3
CDR3aa: CASSQDGLAGLSQETQYF

abundance: few
j_gene: TRBJ1-1
v_gene: TRBV4-1
CDR3aa: CASSQGRADTEAFF

abundance: few
j_gene: TRBJ2-3
v_gene: TRBV20-1
CDR3aa: CSARDLRGGPGDTQYF

abundance: many
j_gene: TRBJ2-7
v_gene: TRBV12-3/TRBV12-4
CDR3aa: CASSPAGRDHEQYF

abundance: -
j_gene: TRBJ2-1
v_gene: TRBV30
CDR3aa: CAWSAGTGIYNEQFF

abundance: -
j_gene: TRBJ1-6
v_gene: TRBV18
CDR3aa: CASSPWTEPFVAPLHF